In its sample, the clone carrying this T cell receptor (beta chain) was seen a few times. Its antigen is not known. Using RNA transcripts as the source, TCR beta CDR3 regions were amplified. The HTBI primer set was used in a first-round RT-PCR of the TCR CDR3. TCRdb itself ran the multiplex PCR reads through MiXCR, one entry per CDR3 protein. The sample lists over 650,000 distinct CDR3 sequences; roughly 45% were seen once. Together with thyroid ultrasound, orbital computed tomography, serum thyroxine and TRAb, clinical symptoms were used for diagnoses. The length of the CDR3 is 14 residues. Unmatched junction bases numbered 6, after V lost 4 bases and J lost 9 bases. CDR1 and CDR2 from the germline V gene are SGDLS and YYNGEE. This record belongs to a study of T cells in Graves' hyperthyroidism and ophthalmopathy. Findings of the study overall: In the analysis, a 13 V-J model separated ophthalmopathy from stable hyperthyroidism. Researchers found most expanded thyroid clonotypes above 0.001 in blood as well.

Sequencing input: peripheral blood or thyroid tissue (not recorded which). V and J are TRBV9 and TRBJ1-6; 8 nucleotides match TRBD1. This clonotype was sampled from an adult man with Graves' disease, either hyperthyroidism or ophthalmopathy (not recorded which). CDR3: CASSQGAVASPLHF. Here the CDR3 DNA reads TGTGCCAGCAGCCAGGGGGCTGTTGCTTCACCCCTCCACTTT.